The clone carrying this T cell receptor beta chain was detected a few times. CDR1 and CDR2 (germline): SNHLY, FYNNEI. Trimming shortened V by 2 bases and J by 2 bases, and 10 bases separated the two germline ends. The CDR3 loop spans 15 amino acids. This sample was included in a study of blood T cell repertoires in COVID-19. Study-level information: In each case, the material was cDNA or gDNA derived from T cells, B-cell-depleted T cells, or PBMCs.

The table came from immunoSEQ multiplex PCR; TCRdb's copy has only in-frame clones and leaves some out. The sample holds about 290,000 clones; around four fifths are singletons and the top ten take over 3.5%. This TCR was sampled from a woman in her forties or fifties with active or convalescent COVID-19. The chain employs TRBV2 and TRBJ2-1, with D perhaps TRBD2 (6 bases). Sequenced: peripheral blood. CDR3 coding DNA: TGTGCCAGCAGTGAACAAGCGGGCGCCTACAATGAGCAGTTCTTC. Translated, it gives CASSEQAGAYNEQFF.